What follows are 29 T cell receptor beta chains derived from one specimen sequenced in a study of cytotoxic CD8 clonotypes in ibrutinib-treated CLL. Produced via immunoSEQ multiplex PCR; TCRdb's table is partial and in-frame only. In the table there are roughly 150,000 clones, 70% to 90% of which are singletons. The sequencing here drew on PBMCs, taken at disease progression, from a patient treated with ibrutinib. The source of these receptors is a human donor with chronic lymphocytic leukemia.

The rearrangement uses TRBV2 and TRBJ2-7; no reliable D call. The CDR3 length is 13 residues. Germline CDR1 reads SNHLY; CDR2 reads FYNNEI. V lost 7 bases to trimming and J lost 2 bases, with 12 bases between them. The CDR3 is CASIPGYPYEQYF. The DNA for the CDR3 is TGTGCCAGCATCCCCGGGTACCCCTACGAGCAGTACTTC.

The V gene is TRBV19, the J gene TRBJ2-7, with 13 nucleotides matching TRBD2. The CDR3 is 16 amino acids. The V and J ends lost 4 bases and 2 bases, in that order; junction bases with no gene match: 5. Germline V gene sequence: CDR1 LNHDA, CDR2 SQIVND (reference sequence). This CDR3 is CASSRTGTSGTYEQYF. The CDR3, as DNA: TGTGCCAGTAGTAGAACCGGGACTAGCGGGACCTACGAGCAGTACTTC. The full variable domain, rest sourced from reference TRBV19 and TRBJ2-7, is DGGITQSPKYLFRKEGQNVTLSCEQNLNHDAMYWYRQDPGQGLRLIYYSQIVNDFQKGDIAEGYSVSREKKESFPLTVTSAQKNPTAFYLCASSRTGTSGTYEQYFGPGTRLTVT.

The V and J genes are TRBV19 and TRBJ2-1; tentatively, D is TRBD2 (6 bases). With 1 base removed from V and 6 bases from J, the gap between germline ends came to 19 bases. This CDR3 contains 17 residues. Germline V CDR1 and CDR2: LNHDA, SQIVND (reference sequence). The CDR3 is CASSIGGSGGAGNEQFF. The CDR3 nucleotides are TGTGCCAGTAGTATAGGAGGAAGCGGAGGGGCGGGCAATGAGCAGTTCTTC.

The CDR3 protein is CASSSFQGAAKNIQYF. The CDR3, as DNA: TGTGCCAGCAGTTCTTTCCAGGGGGCGGCCAAAAACATTCAGTACTTC. This chain links TRBV27 with TRBJ2-4, with 8 bases that match TRBD1. The CDR3 totals 16 residues. Unmatched junction bases numbered 6, after V lost 4 bases and J lost 1 base. Looked up from germline, CDR1 is MNHEY and CDR2 is SMNVEV (reference sequence).

This clone was counted once. V is TRBV14 and J is TRBJ2-7; the D gene is possibly TRBD2 (5 bases). The CDR3 contains 19 residues. Trimming took 1 base from V and 3 from J, leaving 25 bases between them. Germline CDR1 is SGHDN and CDR2 is FVKESK. CDR3 DNA: TGTGCCAGCAGCCAAGGCGATGATGCTACTAGAAGGCTGCGCTACGAGCAGTACTTC. It is translated as CASSQGDDATRRLRYEQYF.

The rearrangement uses TRBV19 and TRBJ1-5; D uncertain. V was shortened by 1 base and J by 5 bases, with 6 bases between the two germline ends. CDR3 size: 13 residues. Germline loops: CDR1 LNHDA, CDR2 SQIVND (reference sequence). The CDR3 sequence is CASSIGRDQPQHF. The CDR3 nucleotides read TGTGCCAGTAGTATAGGGAGGGATCAGCCCCAGCATTTT.

This chain links TRBV30 with TRBJ1-1; D remains unclear. The CDR3 loop spans 12 amino acids. V shed 2 bases and J shed 0 bases, with 4 bases lying between them. Germline V gene sequence: CDR1 GTSNPN, CDR2 SVGIG (reference sequence). The DNA for the CDR3 is TGTGCCTGGAGTCCGATGAACACTGAAGCTTTCTTT. This encodes CAWSPMNTEAFF.

The chain carries TRBV11-3 and TRBJ2-7; the D is unclear. V was trimmed by 3 bases and J by 2 bases, leaving 8 bases between them. CDR1 is SGHNT and CDR2 is YENEEA in the germline V gene. The CDR3 covers 13 residues. The CDR3 loop is CASSFGTAYEQYF. The DNA for the CDR3 is TGTGCCAGCAGCTTCGGCACAGCCTACGAGCAGTACTTC.

In the case of this clone: At one of its ends the junction is not consistent with the germline gene, which may arise from a read error. The chain recombines TRBV5-1 with TRBJ2-1; 7 bases agree with TRBD2. CDR3 length equals 13 residues. Germline V CDR1 and CDR2: SGHRS, YFSETQ. Here the CDR3 reads CASSLGGHNEQFF. As DNA, the CDR3 is TGCGCCAGCAGTTTGGGAGGGCACAATGAGCAGTTCTTC.

The chain has TRBV7-9 and TRBJ2-3; either TRBD1 or TRBD2 may supply D (6 bases each). V lost 7 bases and J lost 0, with 14 bases in between. CDR1 and CDR2 from the germline V gene are SEHNR and FQNEAQ (reference sequence). The CDR3 length is 15 residues. CDR3 coding DNA: TGTGCCAGCAAAAGGGGGGACTCTAGCACAGATACGCAGTATTTT. Protein: CASKRGDSSTDTQYF.

The J gene is TRBJ1-2, the V gene TRBV6-5; tentatively, D is TRBD1 (6 bases). Trimming stripped 6 bases from V and 4 bases from J, with 12 bases between. The germline V gene has CDR1 MNHEY and CDR2 SVGAGI. This CDR3 region has 13 residues. Here the CDR3 reads CASSRDTFYGYTF. The CDR3 bases are TGTGCCAGCAGCCGGGACACCTTCTATGGCTACACCTTC.

This chain links TRBV27 with TRBJ2-1, with TRBD2 identical over 8 bases. The CDR3 runs 14 residues. V lost 2 bases and J lost 9; bases outside the gene matches: 6. CDR1 and CDR2 from the germline V gene are MNHEY and SMNVEV (reference sequence). This CDR3 reads CASSLAGGGIEQFF. In nucleotides, the CDR3 is TGTGCCAGCAGTTTAGCGGGAGGAGGAATTGAGCAGTTCTTC.

Here the CDR3 DNA reads TGTGCCATCAGGTTGACAGGGGACACTGAAGCTTTCTTT. This translates into CAIRLTGDTEAFF. J is TRBJ1-1 and V is TRBV10-3; 8 bases are shared with TRBD1. Germline lookup yields CDR1 ENHRY and CDR2 SYGVKD. This CDR3 has 13 residues. V shed 6 bases and J 3 bases; nucleotides not matched to a gene: 3.

This chain uses TRBV7-3 with TRBJ2-3; TRBD2 might be the D (6 bases). CDR3 size: 15 residues. The germline V and J ends were trimmed by 5 bases and 1 base, with 13 bases remaining between them. CDR1 is SGHTA, CDR2 FQGTGA, per germline. CDR3 sequence reads: CASSPQAGRTDTQYF. In DNA form, the CDR3 reads TGTGCCAGCAGCCCTCAGGCGGGGCGCACAGATACGCAGTATTTT.

The chain uses TRBV18 and TRBJ1-5; tentatively, D is TRBD1 (5 bases). The CDR3 loop spans 15 amino acids. CDR1 and CDR2 from the germline V gene are KGHSH and LQKENI. Between the trimmed V and J ends, which lost 3 bases and 0 bases, there was a span of 9 bases. The DNA for the CDR3 is TGTGCCAGCTCACCGGGACTGGATAGCAATCAGCCCCAGCATTTT. It codes for CASSPGLDSNQPQHF.

This chain links TRBV5-4 with TRBJ1-2, with TRBD1 identical over 10 bases. The ends lost 2 bases at V and 4 bases at J; junction bases unmatched: 8. CDR3 length: 16 amino acids. Germline lookup yields CDR1 SGHNT and CDR2 YYREEE (reference sequence). As DNA, the CDR3 is TGTGCCAGCAGCTTCGTCAGACAGGGGGCTAGCTATGGCTACACCTTC. Its protein product is CASSFVRQGASYGYTF.

The chain uses TRBV7-9 and TRBJ2-1; D is perhaps TRBD2 (5 bases). Deletions cut 1 base from V and 0 bases from J, with 13 bases between. This CDR3 is built from 17 residues. CDR1 SEHNR and CDR2 FQNEAQ come from the germline V gene (reference sequence). This CDR3 reads CASSLVGGGLSYNEQFF. The CDR3 DNA reads TGTGCCAGCAGCTTAGTTGGTGGAGGACTCTCCTACAATGAGCAGTTCTTC.

V gene TRBV10-1 combines with J gene TRBJ2-1, with D possibly matching TRBD2 (6 bases). The CDR3 sequence is 14 residues long. From germline, CDR1 is WNHNN and CDR2 SYGVQD (reference sequence). The ends were cut back, 6 bases at V and 14 bases at J, with 23 bases in the middle. Here the CDR3 reads CASSRGDSQRSEFF. CDR3 DNA sequence: TGCGCCAGCAGCAGAGGGGACTCCCAGCGGAGCGAGTTCTTC.

The chain combines TRBV10-1 with TRBJ1-5; unclear D gene. V shed 3 bases and J shed 6 bases, with 9 bases lying between them. This CDR3 contains 13 residues. Germline lookup yields CDR1 WNHNN and CDR2 SYGVQD (reference sequence). For the CDR3, the DNA is TGCGCCAGCAGTGATGTCTCGAGTCAGCCCCAGCATTTT. This gives the protein CASSDVSSQPQHF.

The chain employs TRBV5-4 and TRBJ2-5; 11 bases line up with TRBD2. The length of the CDR3 is 18 residues. The germline V gene has CDR1 SGHNT and CDR2 YYREEE (reference sequence). The ends lost 5 bases at V and 5 bases at J; junction bases unmatched: 17. The CDR3 DNA follows: TGTGCCAGCAGGCGCCGTCAAGGCACTAGCGGGAGAGTGGAGACCCAGTACTTC. It translates to CASRRRQGTSGRVETQYF.

The V call is TRBV11-3, the J call TRBJ2-1, with 10 bases lining up with TRBD2. J gave up 7 bases and V 3 bases, and 6 bases lay outside the gene matches. The CDR3 runs to 15 residues. Germline assignment: CDR1 SGHNT and CDR2 YENEEA. The CDR3 DNA reads as TGTGCCAGCAGCTTCCCTAGCGGGAGTGGGAATGAGCAGTTCTTC. It is translated as CASSFPSGSGNEQFF. The full variable domain, with the rest looked up from reference TRBV11-3 and TRBJ2-1, is EAGVVQSPRYKIIEKKQPVAFWCNPISGHNTLYWYLQNLGQGPELLIRYENEEAVDDSQLPKDRFSAERLKGVDSTLKIQPAELGDSAVYLCASSFPSGSGNEQFFGPGTRLTVL.

Only a few counts were recorded for this clone. The gene calls are TRBV7-2 and TRBJ2-1; unclear D gene. The CDR3 covers 15 residues. Germline CDR1 is SGHTA and CDR2 is FQGNSA. Trimming left V 2 bases short and J 6 bases short, with 14 bases between. CDR3 DNA sequence: TGTGCCAGCAGCTTATCGGCCCTAGATGCCAATGAGCAGTTCTTC. It specifies CASSLSALDANEQFF. The complete variable domain, with remaining parts taken from reference TRBV7-2 and TRBJ2-1, reads GAGVSQSPSNKVTEKGKDVELRCDPISGHTALYWYRQSLGQGLEFLIYFQGNSAPDKSGLPSDRFSAERTGGSVSTLTIQRTQQEDSAVYLCASSLSALDANEQFFGPGTRLTVL.

The V gene is TRBV28, the J gene TRBJ1-2; D might be TRBD1 (6 bases). Trimming removed 4 bases at V and 8 bases at J, with 14 bases between. Looked up from germline, CDR1 is MDHEN and CDR2 is SYDVKM. The CDR3 runs to 13 residues. CDR3 nucleotide sequence: TGTGCCAGCAGTTGGGACATCGCTAGGGGCTACACCTTC. This gives the protein CASSWDIARGYTF.

The V call is TRBV10-1, the J call TRBJ1-5; possible D gene TRBD1, 6 bases. Germline CDR1 reads WNHNN; CDR2 reads SYGVQD (reference sequence). V was clipped by 5 bases and J by 5 bases, with 10 bases between them. This CDR3 has 13 amino acids. The DNA for the CDR3 is TGCGCCAGCAGTCCGGCAGGGGATCAGCCCCAGCATTTT. This gives the protein CASSPAGDQPQHF.

This chain joins TRBV5-1 and TRBJ1-1; possibly TRBD1 for D (5 bases). The CDR3 has 15 residues. Between the trimmed V and J ends, which lost 0 bases and 0 bases, there was a span of 9 bases. The germline CDR1 and CDR2 sequences are SGHRS and YFSETQ. Here the CDR3 reads CASSLGPGMNTEAFF. The CDR3 DNA reads TGCGCCAGCAGCTTGGGGCCAGGGATGAACACTGAAGCTTTCTTT.

The rearrangement uses TRBV7-9 and TRBJ2-3; 11 bases align to TRBD2. This CDR3 comprises 16 residues. With V trimmed by 5 bases and J by 4 bases, 8 bases remained unmatched. Germline V gene lookup returns CDR1 SEHNR and CDR2 FQNEAQ (reference sequence). CDR3 loop: CASSLLAGGPPDTQYF. In nucleotides, the CDR3 is TGTGCCAGCAGCCTCTTAGCGGGAGGGCCCCCAGATACGCAGTATTTT.

The rearrangement links TRBV4-3 to TRBJ1-5, with D possibly matching TRBD1 (5 bases). Germline lookup yields CDR1 LGHNA and CDR2 YSLEER. CDR3 length: 15 residues. Trimming took off 0 bases at V and 7 bases at J, with 13 bases between the two ends. CDR3 sequence reads: CASSQDYGGEQPQHF. CDR3 bases: TGCGCCAGCAGCCAAGATTATGGGGGAGAACAGCCCCAGCATTTT.

J is TRBJ1-5 and V is TRBV18, with 7 nucleotides matching TRBD1. Germline V CDR1 and CDR2: KGHSH, LQKENI. The length of the CDR3 is 14 residues. The junction had 8 bases not matched to a gene; V was cut back by 3 bases and J by 9 bases. CDR3 region: CASSPAGGVGPQHF. Here the CDR3 DNA reads TGTGCCAGCTCACCTGCAGGGGGTGTAGGGCCCCAGCATTTT.

CDR3 sequence (DNA): TGTGCCAGCAGCTTAGGGACAGGGTACAATCAGCCCCAGCATTTT. It translates to CASSLGTGYNQPQHF. The gene calls are TRBV7-9 and TRBJ1-5, with TRBD1 matching 8 bases. Germline V gives CDR1 SEHNR, CDR2 FQNEAQ (reference sequence). V lost 1 base, J lost 3 bases, and 2 bases stayed unmatched. The CDR3 loop spans 15 amino acids.